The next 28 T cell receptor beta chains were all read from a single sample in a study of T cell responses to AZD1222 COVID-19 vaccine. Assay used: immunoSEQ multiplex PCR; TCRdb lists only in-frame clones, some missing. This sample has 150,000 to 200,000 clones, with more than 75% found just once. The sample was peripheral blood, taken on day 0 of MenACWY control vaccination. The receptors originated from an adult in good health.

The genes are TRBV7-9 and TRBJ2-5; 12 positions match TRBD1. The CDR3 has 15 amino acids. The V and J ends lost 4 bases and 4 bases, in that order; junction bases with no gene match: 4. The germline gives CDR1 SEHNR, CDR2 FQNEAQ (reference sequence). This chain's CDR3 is CASSSGQGAGETQYF. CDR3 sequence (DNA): TGTGCCAGCAGCTCGGGACAGGGGGCGGGAGAGACCCAGTACTTC.

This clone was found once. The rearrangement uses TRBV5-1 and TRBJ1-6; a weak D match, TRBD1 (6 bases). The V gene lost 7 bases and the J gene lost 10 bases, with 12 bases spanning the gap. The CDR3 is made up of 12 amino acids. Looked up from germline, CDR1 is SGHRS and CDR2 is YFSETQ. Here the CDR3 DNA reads TGCGCCAGCGGCTCGGGGGCCTCACCCCTCCACTTT. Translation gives CASGSGASPLHF.

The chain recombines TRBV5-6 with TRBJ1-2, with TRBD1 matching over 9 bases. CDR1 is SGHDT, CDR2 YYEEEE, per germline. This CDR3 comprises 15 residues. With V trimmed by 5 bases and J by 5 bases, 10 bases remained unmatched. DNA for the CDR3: TGTGCCAGCAGACCGGACAGGGGTGCCTATTATGGCTACACCTTC. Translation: CASRPDRGAYYGYTF. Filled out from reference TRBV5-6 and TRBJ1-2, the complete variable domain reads DAGVTQSPTHLIKTRGQQVTLRCSPKSGHDTVSWYQQALGQGPQFIFQYYEEEERQRGNFPDRFSGHQFPNYSSELNVNALLLGDSALYLCASRPDRGAYYGYTFGSGTRLTVV.

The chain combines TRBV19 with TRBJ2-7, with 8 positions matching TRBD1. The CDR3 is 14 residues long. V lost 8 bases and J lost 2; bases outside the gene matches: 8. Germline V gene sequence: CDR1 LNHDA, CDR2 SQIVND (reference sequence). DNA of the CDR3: TGTGCCAGTGGGGGACAGGAGGGCCCCTACGAGCAGTACTTC. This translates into CASGGQEGPYEQYF.

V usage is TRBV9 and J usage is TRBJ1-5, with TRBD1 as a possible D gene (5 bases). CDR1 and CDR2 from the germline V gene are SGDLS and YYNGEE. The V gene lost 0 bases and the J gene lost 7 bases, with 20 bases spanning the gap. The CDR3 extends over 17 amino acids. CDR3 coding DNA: TGTGCCAGCAGCGTAGGGGAGAGGGATGGGGCGGGCCAGCCCCAGCATTTT. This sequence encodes CASSVGERDGAGQPQHF.

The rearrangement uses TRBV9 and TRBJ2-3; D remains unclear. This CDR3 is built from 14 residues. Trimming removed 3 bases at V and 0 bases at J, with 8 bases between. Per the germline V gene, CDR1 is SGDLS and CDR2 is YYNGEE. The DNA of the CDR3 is TGTGCCAGCAGCGCACAGTCTAGCACAGATACGCAGTATTTT. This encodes CASSAQSSTDTQYF.

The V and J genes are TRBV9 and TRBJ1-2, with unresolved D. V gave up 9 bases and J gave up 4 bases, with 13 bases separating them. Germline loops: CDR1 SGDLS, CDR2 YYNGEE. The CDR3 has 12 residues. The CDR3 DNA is TGTGCCACCAAAAAGGGCGCCTATGGCTACACCTTC. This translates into CATKKGAYGYTF.

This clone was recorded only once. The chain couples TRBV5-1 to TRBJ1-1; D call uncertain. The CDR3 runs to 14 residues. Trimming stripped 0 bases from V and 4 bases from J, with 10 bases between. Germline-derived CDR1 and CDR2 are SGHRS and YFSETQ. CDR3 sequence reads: CASSLEPGSTEAFF. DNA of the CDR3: TGCGCCAGCAGCTTGGAGCCGGGGTCCACTGAAGCTTTCTTT.

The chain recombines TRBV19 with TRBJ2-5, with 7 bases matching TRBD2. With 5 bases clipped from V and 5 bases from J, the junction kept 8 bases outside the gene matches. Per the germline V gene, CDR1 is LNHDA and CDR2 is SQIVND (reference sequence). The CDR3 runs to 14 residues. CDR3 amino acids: CASSQAGSGETQYF. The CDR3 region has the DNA TGTGCCAGTAGTCAAGCGGGGAGTGGGGAGACCCAGTACTTC. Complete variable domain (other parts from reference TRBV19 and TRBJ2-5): DGGITQSPKYLFRKEGQNVTLSCEQNLNHDAMYWYRQDPGQGLRLIYYSQIVNDFQKGDIAEGYSVSREKKESFPLTVTSAQKNPTAFYLCASSQAGSGETQYFGPGTRLLVL.

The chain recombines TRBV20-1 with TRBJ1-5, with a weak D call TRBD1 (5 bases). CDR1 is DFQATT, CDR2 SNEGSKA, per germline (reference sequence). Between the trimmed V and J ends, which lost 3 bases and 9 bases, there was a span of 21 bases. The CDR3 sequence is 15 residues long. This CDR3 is CSASEGSGISRPQHF. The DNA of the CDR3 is TGCAGTGCTAGTGAGGGGTCCGGAATATCAAGGCCCCAGCATTTT.

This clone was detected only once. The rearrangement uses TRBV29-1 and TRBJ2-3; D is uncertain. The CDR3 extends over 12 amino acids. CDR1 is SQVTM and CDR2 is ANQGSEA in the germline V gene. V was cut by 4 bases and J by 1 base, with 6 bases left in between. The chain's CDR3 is CSVVPGTDTQYF. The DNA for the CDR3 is TGCAGCGTTGTGCCAGGCACAGATACGCAGTATTTT.

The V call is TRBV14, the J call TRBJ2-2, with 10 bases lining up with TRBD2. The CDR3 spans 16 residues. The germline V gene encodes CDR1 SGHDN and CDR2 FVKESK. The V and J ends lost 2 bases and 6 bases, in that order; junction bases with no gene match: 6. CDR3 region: CASSQRLAGVPGELFF. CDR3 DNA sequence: TGTGCCAGCAGCCAACGTCTAGCGGGAGTCCCCGGGGAGCTGTTTTTT.

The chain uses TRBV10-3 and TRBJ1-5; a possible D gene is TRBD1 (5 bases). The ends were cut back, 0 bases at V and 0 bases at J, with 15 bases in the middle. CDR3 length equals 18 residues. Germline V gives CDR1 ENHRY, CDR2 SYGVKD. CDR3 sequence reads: CAISESKGGDLSNQPQHF. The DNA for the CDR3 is TGTGCCATCAGTGAGTCGAAAGGTGGGGACCTTAGCAATCAGCCCCAGCATTTT.

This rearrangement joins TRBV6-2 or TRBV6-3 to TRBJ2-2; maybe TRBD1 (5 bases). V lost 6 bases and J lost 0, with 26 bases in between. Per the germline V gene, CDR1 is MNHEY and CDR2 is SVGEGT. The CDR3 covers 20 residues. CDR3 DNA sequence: TGTGCCAGCAGCCACCCCATTGTGGGGCCACCCACTCCGAACACCGGGGAGCTGTTTTTT. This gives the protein CASSHPIVGPPTPNTGELFF.

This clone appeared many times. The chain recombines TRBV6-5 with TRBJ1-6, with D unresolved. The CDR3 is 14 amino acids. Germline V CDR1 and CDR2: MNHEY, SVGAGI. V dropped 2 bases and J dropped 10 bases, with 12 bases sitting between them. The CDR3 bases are TGTGCCAGCAGTTACGGTGCGAATTCCTCACCCCTCCACTTT. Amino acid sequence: CASSYGANSSPLHF.

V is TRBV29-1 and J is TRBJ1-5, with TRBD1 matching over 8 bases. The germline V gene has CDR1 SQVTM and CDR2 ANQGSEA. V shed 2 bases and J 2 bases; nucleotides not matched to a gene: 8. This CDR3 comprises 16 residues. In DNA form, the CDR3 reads TGCAGCGTTGAAAACCGGACAGGGAATCGCAATCAGCCCCAGCATTTT. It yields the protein CSVENRTGNRNQPQHF.

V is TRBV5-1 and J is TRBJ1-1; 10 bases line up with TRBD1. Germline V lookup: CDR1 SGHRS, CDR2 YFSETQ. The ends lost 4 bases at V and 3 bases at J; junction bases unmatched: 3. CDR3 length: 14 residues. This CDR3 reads CASSGGQGHTEAFF. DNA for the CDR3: TGCGCCAGCAGCGGGGGACAGGGGCACACTGAAGCTTTCTTT.

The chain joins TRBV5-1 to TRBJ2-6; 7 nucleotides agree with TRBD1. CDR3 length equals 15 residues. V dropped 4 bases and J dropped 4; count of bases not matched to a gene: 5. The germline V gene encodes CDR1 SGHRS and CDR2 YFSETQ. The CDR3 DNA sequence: TGCGCCAGCAGCGCTACAGGGGCCGGGGCCAACGTCCTGACTTTC. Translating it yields CASSATGAGANVLTF.

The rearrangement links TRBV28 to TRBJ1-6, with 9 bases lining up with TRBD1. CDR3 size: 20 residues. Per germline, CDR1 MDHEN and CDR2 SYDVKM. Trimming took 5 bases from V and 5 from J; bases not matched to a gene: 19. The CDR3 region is CASSPFMGTGKGRNNSPLHF. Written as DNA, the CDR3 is TGTGCCAGCAGTCCTTTCATGGGGACAGGGAAGGGAAGAAATAATTCACCCCTCCACTTT. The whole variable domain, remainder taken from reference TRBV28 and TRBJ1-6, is DVKVTQSSRYLVKRTGEKVFLECVQDMDHENMFWYRQDPGLGLRLIYFSYDVKMKEKGDIPEGYSVSREKKERFSLILESASTNQTSMYLCASSPFMGTGKGRNNSPLHFGNGTRLTVT.

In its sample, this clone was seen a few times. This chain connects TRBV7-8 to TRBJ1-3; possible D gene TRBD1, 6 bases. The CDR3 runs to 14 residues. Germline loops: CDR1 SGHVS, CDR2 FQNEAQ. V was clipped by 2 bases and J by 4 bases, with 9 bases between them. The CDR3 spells CASSLQGPGNTIYF. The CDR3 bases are TGTGCCAGCAGCTTACAGGGGCCCGGAAACACCATATATTTT.

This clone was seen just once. CDR3 sequence: CASSLVPEYNEQFF. CDR3 nucleotides: TGCGCCAGCAGCTTGGTCCCCGAGTACAATGAGCAGTTCTTC. The chain has TRBV5-1 and TRBJ2-1; D is ambiguous. The CDR3 is 14 residues long. V lost 0 bases and J 4 bases, leaving 8 bases between the germline ends. Germline V gene sequence: CDR1 SGHRS, CDR2 YFSETQ.

CDR3 protein: CASKHWEGRAGELFF. CDR3 nucleotide sequence: TGTGCCAGCAAACATTGGGAGGGGCGGGCCGGGGAGCTGTTTTTT. The chain links TRBV27 to TRBJ2-2; 7 bases map to TRBD2. This CDR3 spans 15 amino acids. The germline V gene encodes CDR1 MNHEY and CDR2 SMNVEV (reference sequence). V lost 7 bases, J lost 6 bases, and 11 bases stayed unmatched.

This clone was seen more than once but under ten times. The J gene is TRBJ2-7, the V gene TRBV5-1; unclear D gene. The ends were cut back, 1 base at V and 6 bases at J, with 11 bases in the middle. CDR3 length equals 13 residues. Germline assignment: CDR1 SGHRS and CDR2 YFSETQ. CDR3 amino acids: CASSLFPGLEQYF. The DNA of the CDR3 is TGCGCCAGCAGCTTGTTCCCAGGCCTCGAGCAGTACTTC.

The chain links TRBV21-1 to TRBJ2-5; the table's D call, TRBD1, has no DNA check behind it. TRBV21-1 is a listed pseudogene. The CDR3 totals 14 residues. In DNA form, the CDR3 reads TGTGCCAGCAGCAAGACAGGGGGCATGGAGACCCAGTACTTC. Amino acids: CASSKTGGMETQYF.

CDR3 nucleotide sequence: TGCAGTGCTAGTTTCGAGGGGCCGGGGCTTCGGCCCCAGCATTTT. Amino acid sequence: CSASFEGPGLRPQHF. The chain joins TRBV20-1 to TRBJ1-5, with D possibly being TRBD1 (5 bases). Trimming shortened V by 3 bases and J by 9 bases, and 21 bases separated the two germline ends. The CDR3 has 15 amino acids. Germline-derived CDR1 and CDR2 are DFQATT and SNEGSKA (reference sequence).

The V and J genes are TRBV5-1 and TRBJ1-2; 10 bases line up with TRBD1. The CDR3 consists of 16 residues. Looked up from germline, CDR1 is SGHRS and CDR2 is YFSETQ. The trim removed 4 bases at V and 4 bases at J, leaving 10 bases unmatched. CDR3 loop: CASSNWTGGLLYGYTF. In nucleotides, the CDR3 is TGCGCCAGCAGCAACTGGACAGGGGGTCTCCTCTATGGCTACACCTTC.

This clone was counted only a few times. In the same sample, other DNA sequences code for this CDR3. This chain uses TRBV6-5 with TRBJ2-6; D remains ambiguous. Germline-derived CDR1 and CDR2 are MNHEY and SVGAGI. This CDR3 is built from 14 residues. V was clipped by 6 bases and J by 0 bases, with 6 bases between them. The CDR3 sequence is CASSLSSGANVLTF. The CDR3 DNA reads TGTGCCAGCAGCTTATCCTCTGGGGCCAACGTCCTGACTTTC.

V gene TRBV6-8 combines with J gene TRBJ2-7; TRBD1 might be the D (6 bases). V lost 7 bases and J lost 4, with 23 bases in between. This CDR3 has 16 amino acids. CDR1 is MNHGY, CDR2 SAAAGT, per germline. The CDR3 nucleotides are TGTGCCAGCATCTGCCCCCGGGGACAAGGATTTTACGAGCAGTACTTC. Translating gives CASICPRGQGFYEQYF.